The clone carrying this TCR beta chain was observed once. Sequencing was performed with immunoSEQ multiplex PCR; in TCRdb, only in-frame clones are kept and a portion is missing. Altogether under 100,000 clones are present, 70% to 90% being singletons, with the ten largest covering around an eighth. Germline V lookup: CDR1 MNHEY, CDR2 SMNVEV (reference sequence). V was cut by 5 bases and J by 3 bases, with 8 bases left in between. The CDR3 is made up of 12 amino acids. These data belong to a study of T cell responses to AZD1222 COVID-19 vaccine. The material was peripheral blood, obtained 28 days after the second AZD1222 dose. The chain joins TRBV27 to TRBJ2-7; the D is unclear. This TCR was recovered from an adult who received the AZD1222 COVID-19 vaccine. CDR3 coding DNA: TGTGCCAGCAGTGCCATCTACTACGAGCAGTACGTC. The encoded protein is CASSAIYYEQYV.